This T cell receptor (beta chain) was found in a study of blood T cells in healthy people across ages. Overall study findings and caveats: With naive T cell percentage, TCR beta diversity showed a strong correlation.

This CDR3 has 16 residues. Germline V gives CDR1 SGHTA, CDR2 FQGNSA. Alongside a J-beta primer mix, a sample-barcoded 5' primer served in a second PCR lasting 7 to 11 cycles. TCRdb independently ran MiXCR on the 5' RACE reads; one entry per CDR3 protein. In the table there are 1.5 million to 2 million distinct CDR3 sequences, roughly 50% of which are singletons. A note on this clonotype: What it binds is not known. One end of the junction varies from germline; a read error may be responsible.

The specimen was blood. The chain uses TRBV7-2 and TRBJ1-2; 7 bases agree with TRBD1. This receptor was taken from a woman in her thirties or forties in good health. CDR3 DNA sequence: TGTGCCAGCAGCTTAAACGAGGGGGCTAAGAACTATAGCTACACCTTC. It yields the protein CASSLNEGAKNYSYTF.